Sequencing of this T cell receptor beta chain was carried out in a study of blood T cell repertoires in COVID-19. For the study at large: The United States, Italy and Spain provided the acute and convalescent COVID-19 samples. The analysed material was cDNA or gDNA that came from T cells, B-cell-depleted T cells, or PBMCs.

This clone showed up just a few times. The authors' processing: It was from reference gene primer amplification that nucleated cell counts were estimated. Sequencing was performed with immunoSEQ multiplex PCR; in TCRdb, only in-frame clones are kept and a portion is missing. That table furnishes V, J and clone size, whereas the DNA furnished D and trimming. The profile covers 70,000 or so clones, with approximately 80% appearing a single time and around 2.3% taken by the ten largest. The sequencing sample was made of peripheral blood. The TCR comes from a man older than 75 with active or convalescent COVID-19.

CDR3 coding DNA: TGTGCCAGCAGTGACCTAGCGGGAGCGGGGGAGCAGTACTTC. The encoded protein is CASSDLAGAGEQYF. The rearrangement uses TRBV2 and TRBJ2-7; 10 nucleotides align to TRBD2. V was pared by 3 bases and J by 7 bases, with 6 bases of the junction left unmatched. The CDR3 consists of 14 residues. CDR1 and CDR2 from the germline V gene are SNHLY and FYNNEI.